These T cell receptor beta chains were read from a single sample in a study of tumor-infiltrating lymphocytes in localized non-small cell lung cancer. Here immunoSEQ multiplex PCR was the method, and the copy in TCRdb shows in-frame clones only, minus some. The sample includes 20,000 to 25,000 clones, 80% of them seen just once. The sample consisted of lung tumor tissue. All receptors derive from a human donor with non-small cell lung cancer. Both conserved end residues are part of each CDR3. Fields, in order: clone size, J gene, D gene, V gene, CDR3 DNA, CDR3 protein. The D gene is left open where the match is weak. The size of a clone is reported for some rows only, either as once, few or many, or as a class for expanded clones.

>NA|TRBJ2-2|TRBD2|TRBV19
TGTGCCAGTAATCAACCGCTAGCGGGAGGGGTGAACACCGGGGAGCTGTTTTTT
CASNQPLAGGVNTGELFF
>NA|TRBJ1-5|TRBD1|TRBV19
TGTGCCAGTAGTAAAGGGGCAGGGGGTCAGCCCCAGCATTTT
CASSKGAGGQPQHF
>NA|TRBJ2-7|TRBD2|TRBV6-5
TGTGCCAGCAGTTCCTCGGGACTAGCGGGAGTTTACGAGCAGTACTTC
CASSSSGLAGVYEQYF
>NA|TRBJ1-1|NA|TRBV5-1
TGCGCCAGCAGCTTAACTAACACTGAAGCTTTCTTT
CASSLTNTEAFF
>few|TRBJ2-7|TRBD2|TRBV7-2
TGTGCCAGCAGCTTAGGGCTAGCGGGTCGGACGCAATACGAGCAGTACTTC
CASSLGLAGRTQYEQYF
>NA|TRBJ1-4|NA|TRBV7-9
TGTGCCAGCAGCTTAGCATGGCGGAGCGGTGAAAAACTGTTTTTT
CASSLAWRSGEKLFF
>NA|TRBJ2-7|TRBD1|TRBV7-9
TGTGCCAGCAGCTTTGGCGCCGGGACAGGGGGCCACGAGCAGTACTTC
CASSFGAGTGGHEQYF
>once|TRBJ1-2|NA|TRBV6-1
TGTGCCAGCAGTGGCCAGGGTTATGGCTACACCTTC
CASSGQGYGYTF
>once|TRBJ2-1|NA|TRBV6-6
TGTGCCAGCAGCCCGTACATCCTTCTAGGGCGGCATGAGCAGTTCTTC
CASSPYILLGRHEQFF
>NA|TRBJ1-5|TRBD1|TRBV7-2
TGTGCCAGCAGCTCTAGGGGAGGGACAGATCAGCCCCAGCATTTT
CASSSRGGTDQPQHF
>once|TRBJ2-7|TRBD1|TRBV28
TGTGCCAGCAGTACGCATACAGGGGGTATTAACGAGCAGTACTTC
CASSTHTGGINEQYF
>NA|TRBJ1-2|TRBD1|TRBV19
TGTGCCAGTAGTGCCAACCTCGGGACAGTTAGCTATGGCTACACCTTC
CASSANLGTVSYGYTF
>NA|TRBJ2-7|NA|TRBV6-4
TGTGCCAGCAGTGCGACAGCCACCTCCTACGAGCAGTACTTC
CASSATATSYEQYF
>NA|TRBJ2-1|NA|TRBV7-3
TGTGCCAGCAGCTTAACGTTAGGGCTAGCCAATGAGCAGTTCTTC
CASSLTLGLANEQFF
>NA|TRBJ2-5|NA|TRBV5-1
TGCGCCAGCAGCATACAGGGTACGGAGGAGACCCAGTACTTC
CASSIQGTEETQYF
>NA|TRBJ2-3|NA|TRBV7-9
TGTGCCAGCAGCGCGTGGGGAGGGGGAAGGCCAGATACGCAGTATTTT
CASSAWGGGRPDTQYF
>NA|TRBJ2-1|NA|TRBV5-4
TGTGCCAGCAGCCTGAACAGTGGAGAGCAGTTCTTC
CASSLNSGEQFF
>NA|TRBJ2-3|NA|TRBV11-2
TGTGCCAGCAGCACCTTGCGGACTAGCACAGATACGCAGTATTTT
CASSTLRTSTDTQYF
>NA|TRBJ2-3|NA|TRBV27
TGTGCCAGCAGTCAAGGGGGAGGGGATACGCAGTATTTT
CASSQGGGDTQYF
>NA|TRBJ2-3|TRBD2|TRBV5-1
TGCGCCAGCAGCTTGGTAGTAGCGGGACGGGATACGCAGTATTTT
CASSLVVAGRDTQYF
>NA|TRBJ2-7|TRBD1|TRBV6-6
TGTGCCAGCGAAGACAGGGTCACCTACGAGCAGTACTTC
CASEDRVTYEQYF
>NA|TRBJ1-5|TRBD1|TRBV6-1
TGTGCCAGCAGGACGGGACAGGGGGACAATCAGCCCCAGCATTTT
CASRTGQGDNQPQHF